This T cell receptor beta chain was identified during a study of early T cells in non-severe SARS-CoV-2 infection. About the research overall: RNA in bulk from unsorted whole blood was sequenced, and chains were unpaired.

V was cut by 8 bases and J by 7 bases, with 15 bases left in between. The CDR3 runs to 12 residues. Germline V gene data show CDR1 as MDHEN and CDR2 as SYDVKM. This clonotype was detected many times. Attached unique molecular identifiers marked individual cDNA molecules. MiXCR, applied by TCRdb to the 5' RACE reads, yields one record per CDR3 protein. The data show 64,000 or so distinct CDR3 sequences, around 13% seen once. Specimen: whole blood, collected at baseline. J is TRBJ2-7 and V is TRBV28, with D possibly matching TRBD1 (6 bases). The origin of this receptor is an adult who was a healthcare worker with PCR-confirmed SARS-CoV-2 infection or an uninfected control (not recorded which). The CDR3 sequence: CASGGSGLEQYF. CDR3 bases: TGTGCCAGCGGGGGCTCCGGGTTGGAGCAGTACTTC.